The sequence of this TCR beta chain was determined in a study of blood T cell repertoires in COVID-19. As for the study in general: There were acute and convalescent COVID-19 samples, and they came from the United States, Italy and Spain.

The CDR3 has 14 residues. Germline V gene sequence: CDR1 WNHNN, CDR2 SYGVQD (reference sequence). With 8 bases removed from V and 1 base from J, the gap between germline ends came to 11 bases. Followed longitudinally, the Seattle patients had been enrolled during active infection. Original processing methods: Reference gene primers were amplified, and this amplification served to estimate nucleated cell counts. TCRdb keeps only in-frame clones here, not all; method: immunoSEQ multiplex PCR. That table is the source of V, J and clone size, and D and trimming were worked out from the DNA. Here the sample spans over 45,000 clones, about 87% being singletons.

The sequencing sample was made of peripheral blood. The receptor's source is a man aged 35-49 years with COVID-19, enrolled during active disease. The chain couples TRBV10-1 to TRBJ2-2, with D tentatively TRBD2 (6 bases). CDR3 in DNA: TGCGCCAGCGGGACCGGGGGGAACACCGGGGAGCTGTTTTTT. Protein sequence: CASGTGGNTGELFF.